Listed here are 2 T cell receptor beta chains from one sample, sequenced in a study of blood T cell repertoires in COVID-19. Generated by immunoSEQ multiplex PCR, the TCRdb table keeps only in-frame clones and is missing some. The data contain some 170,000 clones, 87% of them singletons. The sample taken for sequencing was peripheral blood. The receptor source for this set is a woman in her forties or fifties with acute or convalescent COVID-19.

CDR3: CASSPQGAIGYTF. The CDR3 DNA reads TGTGCCAGCAGCCCACAGGGGGCAATCGGCTACACCTTC. The V gene is TRBV6-2 or TRBV6-3, the J gene TRBJ1-2; 9 bases are a match to TRBD1. J lost 8 bases, V lost 6 bases, and 7 bases had no gene match. This CDR3 comprises 13 residues. Germline lookup yields CDR1 MNHEY and CDR2 SVGEGT.

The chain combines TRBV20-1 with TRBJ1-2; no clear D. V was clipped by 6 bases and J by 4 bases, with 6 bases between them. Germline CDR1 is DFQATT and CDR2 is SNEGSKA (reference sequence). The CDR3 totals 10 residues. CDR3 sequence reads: CSAYGYGYTF. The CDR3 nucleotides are TGCAGTGCCTACGGCTATGGCTACACCTTC.